This T cell receptor (beta chain) stems from a study of quantifying T cell responses using KT2 cells. Across the study: TCR alpha and beta constant-region primers primed reverse transcription of RNA. The second PCR ran as a qPCR until a predetermined fluorescence threshold was reached.

The sample is PBMC spiked with counted cells of clone KT2. KT2 cells were mixed with fixed PBMC numbers at varying ratios. This clonotype was seen repeatedly, ten times or more. The antigen is unknown. Germline V gives CDR1 SGDLS, CDR2 YYNGEE. The CDR3 totals 13 residues. V was clipped by 4 bases and J by 0 bases, with 8 bases between them. Broader study findings: At about one KT2 cell per 100,000 PBMC, KT2 sequences were still detected.

A single-stranded UMI oligo with SP2 sequence was ligated to cDNA 3' ends. First-round PCR used three to four cycles and beta primers RC1.1 and RC1.2 covering TRBC1 and TRBC2. TCRdb independently ran MiXCR on the UMI-ligation and nested PCR reads; one entry per CDR3 protein. The sample carries 50,000 to 70,000 distinct CDR3 sequences, approximately 13% recorded once. The clonotype comes from a human donor. The rearrangement uses TRBV9 and TRBJ2-7; no reliable D call. Sequenced input: PBMCs spiked with cells of the T cell clone KT2. The CDR3 DNA reads as TGTGCCAGCAGCCCGGTAAACTCCTACGAGCAGTACTTC. Its translation: CASSPVNSYEQYF.